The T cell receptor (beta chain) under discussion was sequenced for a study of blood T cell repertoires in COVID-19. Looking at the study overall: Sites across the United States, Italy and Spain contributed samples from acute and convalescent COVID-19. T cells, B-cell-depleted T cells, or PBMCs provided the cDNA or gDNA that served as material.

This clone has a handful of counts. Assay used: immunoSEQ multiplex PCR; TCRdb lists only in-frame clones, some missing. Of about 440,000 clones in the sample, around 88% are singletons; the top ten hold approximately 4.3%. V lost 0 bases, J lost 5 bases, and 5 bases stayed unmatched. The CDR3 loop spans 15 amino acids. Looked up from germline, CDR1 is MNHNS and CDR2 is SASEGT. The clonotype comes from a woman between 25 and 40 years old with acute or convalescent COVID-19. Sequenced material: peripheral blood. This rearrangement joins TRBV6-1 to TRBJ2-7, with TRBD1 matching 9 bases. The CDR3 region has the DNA TGTGCCAGCAGTGAAGCGGGGACAGGGTTGGACGAGCAGTACTTC. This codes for CASSEAGTGLDEQYF.